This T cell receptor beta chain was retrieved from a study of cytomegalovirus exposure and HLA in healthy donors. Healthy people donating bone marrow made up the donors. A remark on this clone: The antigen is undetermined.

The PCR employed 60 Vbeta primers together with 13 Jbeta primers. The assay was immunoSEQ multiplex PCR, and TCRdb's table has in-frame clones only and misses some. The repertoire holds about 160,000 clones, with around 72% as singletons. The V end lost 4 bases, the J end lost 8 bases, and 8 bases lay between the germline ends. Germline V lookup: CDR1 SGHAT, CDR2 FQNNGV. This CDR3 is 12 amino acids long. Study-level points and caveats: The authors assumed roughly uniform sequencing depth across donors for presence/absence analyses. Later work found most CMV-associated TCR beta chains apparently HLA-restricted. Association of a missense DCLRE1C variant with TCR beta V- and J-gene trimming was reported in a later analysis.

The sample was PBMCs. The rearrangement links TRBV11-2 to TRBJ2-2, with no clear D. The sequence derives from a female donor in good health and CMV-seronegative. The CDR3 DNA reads TGTGCCAGCAGCTCACTCGGGGGGGAGCTGTTTTTT. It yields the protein CASSSLGGELFF.